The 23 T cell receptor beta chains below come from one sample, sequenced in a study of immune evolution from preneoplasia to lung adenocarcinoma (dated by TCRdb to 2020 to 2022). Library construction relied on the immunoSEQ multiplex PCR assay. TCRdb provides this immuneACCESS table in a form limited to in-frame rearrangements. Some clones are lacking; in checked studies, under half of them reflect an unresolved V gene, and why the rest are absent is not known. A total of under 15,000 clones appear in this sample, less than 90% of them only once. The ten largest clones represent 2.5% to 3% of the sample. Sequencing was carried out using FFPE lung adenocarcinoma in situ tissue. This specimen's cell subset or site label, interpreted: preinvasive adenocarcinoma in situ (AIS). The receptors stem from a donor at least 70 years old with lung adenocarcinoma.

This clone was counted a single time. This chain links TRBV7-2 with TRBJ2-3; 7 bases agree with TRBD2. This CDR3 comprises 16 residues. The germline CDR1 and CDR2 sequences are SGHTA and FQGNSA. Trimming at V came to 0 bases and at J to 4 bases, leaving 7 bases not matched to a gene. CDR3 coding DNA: TGTGCCAGCAGCTTAGCCCTTGGAGCGGGGTCAGATACGCAGTATTTT. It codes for CASSLALGAGSDTQYF.

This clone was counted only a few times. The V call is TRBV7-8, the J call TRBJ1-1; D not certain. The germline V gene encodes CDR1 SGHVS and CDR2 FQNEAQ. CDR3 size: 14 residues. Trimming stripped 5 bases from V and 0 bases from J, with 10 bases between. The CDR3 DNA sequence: TGTGCCAGCAGCGCAGACCCAATGAACACTGAAGCTTTCTTT. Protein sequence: CASSADPMNTEAFF.

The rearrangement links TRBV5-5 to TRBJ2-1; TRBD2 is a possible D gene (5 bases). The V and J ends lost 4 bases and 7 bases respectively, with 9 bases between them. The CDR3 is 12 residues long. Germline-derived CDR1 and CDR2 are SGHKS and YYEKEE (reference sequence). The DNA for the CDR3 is TGTGCCAGCAGCCGGGAACTTAATGAGCAGTTCTTC. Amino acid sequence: CASSRELNEQFF. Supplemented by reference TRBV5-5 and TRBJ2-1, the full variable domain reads DAGVTQSPTHLIKTRGQQVTLRCSPISGHKSVSWYQQVLGQGPQFIFQYYEKEERGRGNFPDRFSARQFPNYSSELNVNALLLGDSALYLCASSRELNEQFFGPGTRLTVL.

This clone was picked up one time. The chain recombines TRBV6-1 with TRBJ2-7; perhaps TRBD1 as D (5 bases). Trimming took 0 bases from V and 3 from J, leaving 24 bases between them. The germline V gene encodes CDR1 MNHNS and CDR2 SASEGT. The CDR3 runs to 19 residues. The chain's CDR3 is CASSEATNSVWGTSYEQYF. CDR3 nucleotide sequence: TGTGCCAGCAGTGAAGCAACCAATTCCGTTTGGGGCACCAGCTACGAGCAGTACTTC.

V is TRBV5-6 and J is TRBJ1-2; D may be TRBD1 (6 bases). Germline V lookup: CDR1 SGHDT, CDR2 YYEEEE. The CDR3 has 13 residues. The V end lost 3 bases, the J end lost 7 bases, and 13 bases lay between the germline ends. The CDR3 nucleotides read TGTGCCAGCAGCTCTCAGGGGATCGGTGGCTACACCTTC. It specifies CASSSQGIGGYTF.

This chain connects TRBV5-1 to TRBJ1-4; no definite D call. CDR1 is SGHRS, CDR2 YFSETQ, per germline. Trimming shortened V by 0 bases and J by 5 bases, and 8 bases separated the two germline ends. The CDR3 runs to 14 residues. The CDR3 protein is CASSLGRMNEKLFF. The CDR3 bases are TGCGCCAGCAGCTTGGGGCGGATGAATGAAAAACTGTTTTTT.

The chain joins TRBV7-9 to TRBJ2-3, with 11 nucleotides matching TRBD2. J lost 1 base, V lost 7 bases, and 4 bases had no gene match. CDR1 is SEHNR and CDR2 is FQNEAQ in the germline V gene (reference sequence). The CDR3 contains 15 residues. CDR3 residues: CASTILAGGTDTQYF. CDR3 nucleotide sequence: TGTGCCAGCACCATACTAGCGGGAGGCACAGATACGCAGTATTTT.

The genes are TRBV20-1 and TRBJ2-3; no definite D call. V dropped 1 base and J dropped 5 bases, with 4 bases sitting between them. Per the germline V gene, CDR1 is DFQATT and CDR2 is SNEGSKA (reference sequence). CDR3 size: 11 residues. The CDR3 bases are TGCAGTGCTAGAGTGGGAGATACGCAGTATTTT. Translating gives CSARVGDTQYF.

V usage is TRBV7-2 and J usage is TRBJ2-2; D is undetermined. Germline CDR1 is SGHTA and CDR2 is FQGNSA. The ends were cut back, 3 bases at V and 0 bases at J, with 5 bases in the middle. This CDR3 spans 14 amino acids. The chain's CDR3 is CASSFGPNTGELFF. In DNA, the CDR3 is TGTGCCAGCAGCTTCGGACCGAACACCGGGGAGCTGTTTTTT.

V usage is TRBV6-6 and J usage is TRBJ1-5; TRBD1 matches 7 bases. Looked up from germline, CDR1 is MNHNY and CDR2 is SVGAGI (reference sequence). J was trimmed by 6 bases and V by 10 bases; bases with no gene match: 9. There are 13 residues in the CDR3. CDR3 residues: CATSLGQLQPQHF. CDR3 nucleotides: TGTGCCACCTCCCTGGGACAGCTTCAGCCCCAGCATTTT.

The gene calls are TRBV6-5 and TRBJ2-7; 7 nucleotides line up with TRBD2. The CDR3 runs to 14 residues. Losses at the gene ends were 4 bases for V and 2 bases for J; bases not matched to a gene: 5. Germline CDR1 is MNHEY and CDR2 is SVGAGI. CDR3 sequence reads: CASSSQRGAYEQYF. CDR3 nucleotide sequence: TGTGCCAGCAGTTCACAGCGGGGAGCCTACGAGCAGTACTTC.

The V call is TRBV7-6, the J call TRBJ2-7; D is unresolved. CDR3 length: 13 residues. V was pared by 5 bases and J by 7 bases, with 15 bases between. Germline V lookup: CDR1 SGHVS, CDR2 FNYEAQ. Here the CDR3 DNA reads TGTGCCAGCAGCCCGCAGGAGTCCCTAGAGCAGTACTTC. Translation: CASSPQESLEQYF.

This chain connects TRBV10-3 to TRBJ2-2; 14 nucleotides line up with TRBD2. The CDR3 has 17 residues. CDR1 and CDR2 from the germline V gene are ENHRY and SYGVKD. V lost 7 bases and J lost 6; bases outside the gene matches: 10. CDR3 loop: CAIKGLAGGVGAGELFF. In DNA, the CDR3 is TGTGCCATCAAAGGACTAGCGGGAGGAGTGGGTGCCGGGGAGCTGTTTTTT.

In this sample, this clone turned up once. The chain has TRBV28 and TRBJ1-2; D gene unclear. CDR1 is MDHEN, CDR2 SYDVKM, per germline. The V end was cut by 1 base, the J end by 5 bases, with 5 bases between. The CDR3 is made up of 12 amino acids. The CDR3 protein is CASSLYEYGYTF. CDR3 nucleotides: TGTGCCAGCAGTTTATATGAATATGGCTACACCTTC.

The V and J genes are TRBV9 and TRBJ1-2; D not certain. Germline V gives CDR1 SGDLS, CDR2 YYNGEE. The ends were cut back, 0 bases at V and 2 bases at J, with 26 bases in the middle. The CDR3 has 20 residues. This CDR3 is CASSVEDFSLEFIQNYGYTF. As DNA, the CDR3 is TGTGCCAGCAGCGTAGAGGATTTCTCCCTGGAGTTCATCCAAAACTATGGCTACACCTTC.

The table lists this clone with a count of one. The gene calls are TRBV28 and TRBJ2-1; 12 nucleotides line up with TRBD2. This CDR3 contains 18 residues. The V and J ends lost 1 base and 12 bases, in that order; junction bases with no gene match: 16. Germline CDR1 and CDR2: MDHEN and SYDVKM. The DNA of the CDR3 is TGTGCCAGCAGTTTATCGCAATTGACTAGCGGGAGAAGTAGTGGGCAGTTCTTC. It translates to CASSLSQLTSGRSSGQFF.

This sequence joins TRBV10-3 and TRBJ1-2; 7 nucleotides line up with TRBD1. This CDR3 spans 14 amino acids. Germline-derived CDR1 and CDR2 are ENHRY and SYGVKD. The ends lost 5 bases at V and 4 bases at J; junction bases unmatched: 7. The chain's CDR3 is CAISRTGWTYGYTF. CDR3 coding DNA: TGTGCCATCAGTAGGACAGGTTGGACCTATGGCTACACCTTC.

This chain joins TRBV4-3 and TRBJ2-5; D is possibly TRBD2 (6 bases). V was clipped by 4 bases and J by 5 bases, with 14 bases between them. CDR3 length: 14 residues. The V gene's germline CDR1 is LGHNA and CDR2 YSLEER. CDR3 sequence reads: CASSPRDLGETQYF. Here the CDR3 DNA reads TGCGCCAGCAGCCCCCGGGACTTAGGGGAGACCCAGTACTTC.

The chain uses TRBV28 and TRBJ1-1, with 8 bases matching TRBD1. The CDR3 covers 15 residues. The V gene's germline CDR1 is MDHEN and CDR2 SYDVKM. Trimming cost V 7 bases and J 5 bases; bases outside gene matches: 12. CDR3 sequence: CASKPRPGQGTEAFF. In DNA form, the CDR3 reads TGTGCCAGCAAACCCCGGCCAGGACAGGGAACTGAAGCTTTCTTT.

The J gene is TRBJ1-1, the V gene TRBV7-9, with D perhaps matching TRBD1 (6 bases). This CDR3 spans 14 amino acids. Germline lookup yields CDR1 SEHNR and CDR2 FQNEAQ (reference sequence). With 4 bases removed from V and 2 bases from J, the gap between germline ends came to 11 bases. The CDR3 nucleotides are TGTGCCAGCAGCTCCTACAGGGATAACACTGAAGCTTTCTTT. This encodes CASSSYRDNTEAFF. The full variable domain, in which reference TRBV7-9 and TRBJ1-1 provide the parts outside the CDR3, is DTGVSQNPRHKITKRGQNVTFRCDPISEHNRLYWYRQTLGQGPEFLTYFQNEAQLEKSRLLSDRFSAERPKGSFSTLEIQRTEQGDSAMYLCASSSYRDNTEAFFGQGTRLTVV.

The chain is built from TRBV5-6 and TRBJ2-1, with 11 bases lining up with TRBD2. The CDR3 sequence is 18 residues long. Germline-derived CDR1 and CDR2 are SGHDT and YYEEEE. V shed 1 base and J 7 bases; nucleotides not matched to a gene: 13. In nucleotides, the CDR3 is TGTGCCAGCAGCTTGTGGGAGGTAGCGGGAGGGCCAGGGAATGAGCAGTTCTTC. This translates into CASSLWEVAGGPGNEQFF.

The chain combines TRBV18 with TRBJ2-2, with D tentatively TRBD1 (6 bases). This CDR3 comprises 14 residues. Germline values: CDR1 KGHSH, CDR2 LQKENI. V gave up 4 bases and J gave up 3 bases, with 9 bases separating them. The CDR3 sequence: CASSLGTYTGELFF. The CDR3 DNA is TGTGCCAGCTCACTTGGGACATACACCGGGGAGCTGTTTTTT.

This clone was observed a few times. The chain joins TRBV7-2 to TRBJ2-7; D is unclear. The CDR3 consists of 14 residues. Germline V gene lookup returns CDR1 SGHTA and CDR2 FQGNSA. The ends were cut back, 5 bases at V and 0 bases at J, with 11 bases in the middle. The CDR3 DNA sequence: TGTGCCAGCAGCCCAGTGGTGAGCTCCTACGAGCAGTACTTC. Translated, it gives CASSPVVSSYEQYF.